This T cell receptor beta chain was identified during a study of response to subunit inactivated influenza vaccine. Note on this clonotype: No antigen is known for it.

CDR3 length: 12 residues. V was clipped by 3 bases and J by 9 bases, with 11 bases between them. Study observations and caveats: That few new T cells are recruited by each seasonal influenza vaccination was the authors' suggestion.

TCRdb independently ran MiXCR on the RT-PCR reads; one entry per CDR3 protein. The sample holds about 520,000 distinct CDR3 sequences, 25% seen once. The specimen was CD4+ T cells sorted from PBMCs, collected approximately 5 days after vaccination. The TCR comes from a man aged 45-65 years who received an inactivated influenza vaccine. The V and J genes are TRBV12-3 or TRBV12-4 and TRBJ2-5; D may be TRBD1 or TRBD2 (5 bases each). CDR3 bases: TGTGCCAGCAGTTTCGGGAAAGGGGCCCAGTACTTC. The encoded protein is CASSFGKGAQYF.